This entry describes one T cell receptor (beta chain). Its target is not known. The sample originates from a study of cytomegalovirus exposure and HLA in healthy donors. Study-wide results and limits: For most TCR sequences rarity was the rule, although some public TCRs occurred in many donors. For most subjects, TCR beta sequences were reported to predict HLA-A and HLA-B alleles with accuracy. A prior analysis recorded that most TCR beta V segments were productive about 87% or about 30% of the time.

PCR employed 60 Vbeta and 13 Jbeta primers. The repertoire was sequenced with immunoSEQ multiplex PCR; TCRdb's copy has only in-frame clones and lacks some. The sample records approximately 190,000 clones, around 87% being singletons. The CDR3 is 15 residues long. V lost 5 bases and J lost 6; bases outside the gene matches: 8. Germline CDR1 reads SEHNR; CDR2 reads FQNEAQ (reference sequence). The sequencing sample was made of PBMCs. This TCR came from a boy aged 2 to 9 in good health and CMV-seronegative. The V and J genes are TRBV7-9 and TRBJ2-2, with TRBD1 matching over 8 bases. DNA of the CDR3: TGTGCCAGCAGCCTAAATGACAGGGGAGCCGGGGAGCTGTTTTTT. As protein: CASSLNDRGAGELFF.